This T cell receptor beta chain is from a study of blood T cell repertoires in COVID-19. For the study at large: Acute-phase and convalescent COVID-19 samples originated in the United States, Italy and Spain.

Participant-given clinical history determined each cohort assignment. Study processing details: Reference gene primer amplification gave estimated nucleated cell counts. Profiling relied on immunoSEQ multiplex PCR, and the TCRdb table lists in-frame clones only, not all of them. Clonal size and the V and J genes are those of that table, whereas D and trimming came from the DNA. The sample contains approximately 120,000 clones, 83% of which appear only once. The origin of this receptor is a man aged 25 to 40 who had recovered from COVID-19. The material sequenced was PBMCs or T cells enriched from blood (not recorded which).

CDR3 residues: CASSPQGFYGYTF. CDR3 in DNA: TGTGCCAGCAGCCCTCAGGGATTCTATGGCTACACCTTC. The chain couples TRBV7-3 to TRBJ1-2; possibly TRBD1 for D (5 bases). Trimming removed 5 bases from V and 4 bases from J, with 11 bases in between. Germline V gene sequence: CDR1 SGHTA, CDR2 FQGTGA. The CDR3 is made up of 13 amino acids.